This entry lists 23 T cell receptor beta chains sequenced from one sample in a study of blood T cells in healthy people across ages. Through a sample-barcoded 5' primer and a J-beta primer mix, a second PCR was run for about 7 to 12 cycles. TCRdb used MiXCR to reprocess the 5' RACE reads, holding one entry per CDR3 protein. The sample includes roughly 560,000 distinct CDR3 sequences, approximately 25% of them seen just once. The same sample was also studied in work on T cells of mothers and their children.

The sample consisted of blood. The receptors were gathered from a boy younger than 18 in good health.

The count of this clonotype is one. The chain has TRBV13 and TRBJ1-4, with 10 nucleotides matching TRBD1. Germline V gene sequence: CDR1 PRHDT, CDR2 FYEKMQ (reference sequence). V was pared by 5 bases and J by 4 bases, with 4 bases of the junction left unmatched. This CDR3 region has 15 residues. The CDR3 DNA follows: TGTGCCAGCAGCGGAGGACAGGGGGTTAATGAAAAACTGTTTTTT. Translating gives CASSGGQGVNEKLFF.

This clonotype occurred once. The CDR3 nucleotides are TGTGCTAGTGGGCCACAGGGTTTGGAGACCCAGTACTTC. Translated, it gives CASGPQGLETQYF. The chain uses TRBV12-5 and TRBJ2-5, with a tentative D call TRBD1 (6 bases). Between the trimmed V and J ends, which lost 6 bases and 5 bases, there was a span of 13 bases. The CDR3 has 13 residues. The germline CDR1 and CDR2 sequences are LGHNT and FRNRAP.

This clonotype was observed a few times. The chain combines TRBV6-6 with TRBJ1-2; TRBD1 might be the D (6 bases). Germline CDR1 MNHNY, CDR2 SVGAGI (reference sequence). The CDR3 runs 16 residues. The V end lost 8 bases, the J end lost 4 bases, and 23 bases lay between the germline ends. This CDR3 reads CASLVPGAPGGYGYTF. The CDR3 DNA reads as TGTGCCAGCCTTGTGCCAGGGGCGCCTGGGGGCTATGGCTACACCTTC.

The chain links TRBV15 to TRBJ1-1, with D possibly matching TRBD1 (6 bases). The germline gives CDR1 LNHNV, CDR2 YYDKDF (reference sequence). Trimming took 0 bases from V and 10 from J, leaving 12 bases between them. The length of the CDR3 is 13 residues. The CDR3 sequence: CATSRENRDGAFF. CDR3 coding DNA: TGTGCCACCAGCAGAGAGAACAGGGACGGAGCTTTCTTT. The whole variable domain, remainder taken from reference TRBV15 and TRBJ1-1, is DAMVIQNPRYQVTQFGKPVTLSCSQTLNHNVMYWYQQKSSQAPKLLFHYYDKDFNNEADTPDNFQSRRPNTSFCFLDIRSPGLGDTAMYLCATSRENRDGAFFGQGTRLTVV.

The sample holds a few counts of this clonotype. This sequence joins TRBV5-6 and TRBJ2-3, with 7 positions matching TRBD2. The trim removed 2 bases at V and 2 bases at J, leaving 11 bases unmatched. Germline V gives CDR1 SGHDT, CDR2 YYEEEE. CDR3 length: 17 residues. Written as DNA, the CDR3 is TGTGCCAGCAGCTTAATTCCTAGCGGTTCGTCCACAGATACGCAGTATTTT. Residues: CASSLIPSGSSTDTQYF.

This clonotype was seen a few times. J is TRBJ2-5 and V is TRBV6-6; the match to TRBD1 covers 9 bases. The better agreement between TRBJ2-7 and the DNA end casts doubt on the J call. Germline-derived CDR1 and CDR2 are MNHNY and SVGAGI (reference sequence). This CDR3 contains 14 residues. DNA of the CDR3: TGTGCCAGCAGTCGAACAGGGGGCAACTACGAGCAGTACTTC. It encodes CASSRTGGNYEQYF.

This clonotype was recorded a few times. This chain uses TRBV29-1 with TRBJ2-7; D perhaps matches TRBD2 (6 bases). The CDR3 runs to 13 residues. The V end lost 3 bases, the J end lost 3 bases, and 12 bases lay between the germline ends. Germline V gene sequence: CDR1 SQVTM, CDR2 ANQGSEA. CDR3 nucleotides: TGCAGCGTTGAGAAGACCGGGAGCTACGAGCAGTACTTC. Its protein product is CSVEKTGSYEQYF.

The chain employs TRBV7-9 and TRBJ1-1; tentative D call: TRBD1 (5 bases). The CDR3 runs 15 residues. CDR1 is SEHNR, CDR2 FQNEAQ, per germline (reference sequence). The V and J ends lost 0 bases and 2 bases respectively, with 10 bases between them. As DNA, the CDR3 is TGTGCCAGCAGCTTAGCCGGGGACGCCAACACTGAAGCTTTCTTT. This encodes CASSLAGDANTEAFF.

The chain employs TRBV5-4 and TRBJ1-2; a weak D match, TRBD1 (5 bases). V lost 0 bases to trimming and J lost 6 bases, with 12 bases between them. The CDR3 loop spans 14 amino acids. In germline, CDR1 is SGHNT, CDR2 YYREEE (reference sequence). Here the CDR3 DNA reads TGTGCCAGCAGCTTGGATCAGGGATACGATGGCTACACCTTC. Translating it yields CASSLDQGYDGYTF.

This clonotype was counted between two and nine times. The CDR3 nucleotides are TGTGCCAGCAGCATCCGGGACGGAAATTCACCCCTCCACTTT. As protein: CASSIRDGNSPLHF. The rearrangement links TRBV7-9 to TRBJ1-6; D is perhaps TRBD1 (5 bases). Between the trimmed V and J ends, which lost 5 bases and 7 bases, there was a span of 12 bases. CDR1 SEHNR and CDR2 FQNEAQ come from the germline V gene (reference sequence). The CDR3 runs 14 residues.

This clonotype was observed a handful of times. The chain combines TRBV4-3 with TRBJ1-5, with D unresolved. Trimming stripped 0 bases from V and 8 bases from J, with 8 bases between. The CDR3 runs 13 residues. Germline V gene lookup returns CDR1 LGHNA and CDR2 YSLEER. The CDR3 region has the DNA TGCGCCAGCAGCCAAGATGAGGCGGAGCCCCAGCATTTT. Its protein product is CASSQDEAEPQHF.

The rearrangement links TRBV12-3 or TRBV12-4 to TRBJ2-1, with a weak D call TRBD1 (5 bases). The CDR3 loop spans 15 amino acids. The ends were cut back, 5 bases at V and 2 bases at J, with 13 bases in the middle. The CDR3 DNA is TGTGCCAGCAGTACCCACAGGATTACCTACAATGAGCAGTTCTTC. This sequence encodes CASSTHRITYNEQFF.

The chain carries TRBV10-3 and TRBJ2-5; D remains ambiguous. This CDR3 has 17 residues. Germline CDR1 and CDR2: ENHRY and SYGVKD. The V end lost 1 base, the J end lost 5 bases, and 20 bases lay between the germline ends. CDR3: CAISEFIGFVVVETQYF. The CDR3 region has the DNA TGTGCCATCAGTGAGTTTATTGGGTTTGTTGTCGTGGAGACCCAGTACTTC.

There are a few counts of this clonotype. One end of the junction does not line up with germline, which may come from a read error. The CDR3 bases are TGCGCCAGCTCACAAGGGGAAGAGAGTAAGACCCAGTACTTC. This codes for CASSQGEESKTQYF. The genes are TRBV18 and TRBJ2-5; maybe TRBD1 (5 bases). This CDR3 comprises 14 residues. Per germline, CDR1 KGHSH and CDR2 LQKENI. Drawing the rest from reference TRBV18 and TRBJ2-5, the complete variable domain is NAGVMQNPRHLVRRRGQEARLRCSPMKGHSHVYWYRQLPEEGLKFMVYLQKENIIDESGMPKERFSAEFPKEGPSILRIQQVVRGDSAAYFCASSQGEESKTQYFGPGTRLLVL.

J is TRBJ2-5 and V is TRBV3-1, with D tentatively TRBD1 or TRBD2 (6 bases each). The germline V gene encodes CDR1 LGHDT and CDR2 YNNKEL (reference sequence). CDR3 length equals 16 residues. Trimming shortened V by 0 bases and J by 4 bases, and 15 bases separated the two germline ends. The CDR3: CASSQDATGRLETQYF. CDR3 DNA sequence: TGTGCCAGCAGCCAAGATGCTACAGGGAGGTTAGAGACCCAGTACTTC.

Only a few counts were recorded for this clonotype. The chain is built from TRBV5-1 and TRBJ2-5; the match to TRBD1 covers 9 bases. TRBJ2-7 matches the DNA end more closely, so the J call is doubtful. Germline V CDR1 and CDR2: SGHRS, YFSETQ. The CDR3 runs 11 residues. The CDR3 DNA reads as TGCGCCAGCCACAGGGGGCTCGAGCAGTACTTC. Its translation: CASHRGLEQYF.

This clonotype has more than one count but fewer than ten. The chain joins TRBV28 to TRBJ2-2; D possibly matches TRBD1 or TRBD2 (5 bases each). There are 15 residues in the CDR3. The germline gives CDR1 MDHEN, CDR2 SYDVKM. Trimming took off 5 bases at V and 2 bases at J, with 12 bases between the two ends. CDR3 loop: CASSNRDGNTGELFF. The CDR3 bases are TGTGCCAGCAGTAACCGGGACGGAAACACCGGGGAGCTGTTTTTT.

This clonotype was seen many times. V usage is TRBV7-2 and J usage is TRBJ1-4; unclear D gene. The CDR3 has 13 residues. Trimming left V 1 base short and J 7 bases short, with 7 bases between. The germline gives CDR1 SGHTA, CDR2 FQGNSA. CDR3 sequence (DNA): TGTGCCAGCAGCTTAGGGTCTCTTGAAAAACTGTTTTTT. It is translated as CASSLGSLEKLFF. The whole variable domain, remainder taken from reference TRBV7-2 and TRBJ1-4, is GAGVSQSPSNKVTEKGKDVELRCDPISGHTALYWYRQSLGQGLEFLIYFQGNSAPDKSGLPSDRFSAERTGGSVSTLTIQRTQQEDSAVYLCASSLGSLEKLFFGSGTQLSVL.

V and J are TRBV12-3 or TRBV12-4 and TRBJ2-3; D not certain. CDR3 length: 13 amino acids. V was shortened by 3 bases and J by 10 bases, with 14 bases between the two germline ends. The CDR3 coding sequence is TGTGCCAGCAGTTTGGGCACCAATACGGCGCAGTATTTT. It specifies CASSLGTNTAQYF.

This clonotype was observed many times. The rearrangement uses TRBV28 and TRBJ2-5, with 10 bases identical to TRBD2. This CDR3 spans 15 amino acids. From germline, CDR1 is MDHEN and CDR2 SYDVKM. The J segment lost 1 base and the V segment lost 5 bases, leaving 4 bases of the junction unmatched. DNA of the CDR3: TGTGCCAGCAGTAGCGGGGGGGGTGCCCAAGAGACCCAGTACTTC. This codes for CASSSGGGAQETQYF.

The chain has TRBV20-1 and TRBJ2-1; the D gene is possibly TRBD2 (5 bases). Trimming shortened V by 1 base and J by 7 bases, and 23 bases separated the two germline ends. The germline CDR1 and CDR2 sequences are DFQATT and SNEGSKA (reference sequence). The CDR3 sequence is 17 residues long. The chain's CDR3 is CSARVFGRFATGNEQFF. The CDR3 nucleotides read TGCAGTGCTAGAGTTTTTGGGCGTTTTGCGACGGGGAATGAGCAGTTCTTC.

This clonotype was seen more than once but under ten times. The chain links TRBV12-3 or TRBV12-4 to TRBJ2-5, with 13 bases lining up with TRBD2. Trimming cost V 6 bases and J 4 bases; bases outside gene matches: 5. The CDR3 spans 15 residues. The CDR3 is CASRGLAGVGETQYF. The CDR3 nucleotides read TGTGCCAGCAGAGGACTAGCGGGAGTCGGAGAGACCCAGTACTTC.

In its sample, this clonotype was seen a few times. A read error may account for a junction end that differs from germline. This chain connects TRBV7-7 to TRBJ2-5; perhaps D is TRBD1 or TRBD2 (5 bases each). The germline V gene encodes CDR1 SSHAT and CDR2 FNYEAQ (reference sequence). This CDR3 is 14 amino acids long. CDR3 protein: CASSSRDAQETQYF. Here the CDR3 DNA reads TGTGCTAGCAGCTCACGGGACGCGCAAGAGACCCAGTACTTC.